Reported below is one T cell receptor (beta chain). This sample is part of a study of blood T cell repertoires in COVID-19. Study-level information: COVID-19 samples from acute and convalescent phases originated in the United States, Italy and Spain. T cells, B-cell-depleted T cells, or PBMCs supplied cDNA or gDNA.

In the original workflow: Reference gene primer amplification gave nucleated cell count estimates. Clones were sequenced by immunoSEQ multiplex PCR, and TCRdb holds only the in-frame ones, with some missing. V, J and clone size are those of that table, while D and trimming were read from the DNA. The sample includes about 140,000 clones, almost 90% of them seen just once. The germline CDR1 and CDR2 sequences are SEHNR and FQNEAQ (reference sequence). The CDR3 has 16 residues. The V and J ends lost 5 bases and 6 bases, in that order; junction bases with no gene match: 14. Source material: peripheral blood. This chain links TRBV7-9 with TRBJ2-7; the match to TRBD1 covers 9 bases. The origin of this receptor is a man aged 45 to 65 with active or convalescent COVID-19. The CDR3 DNA reads TGTGCCAGCAGCACAACCGCCGGGACAGGGAAAGGCGAGCAGTACTTC. Its translation: CASSTTAGTGKGEQYF.